A single sample gave rise to the 2 T cell receptor beta chains below, sequenced in a study of shared clonotypes between healthy human individuals. Method: immunoSEQ multiplex PCR; TCRdb's copy keeps in-frame clones and lacks some. The repertoire holds a few million clones, with approximately 90% as singletons. The sequenced sample consisted of naive CD4+ T cells sorted from blood. Subset here: CD45RA+ positively selected. The receptors derive from a man aged 18 to 30 in good health.

The chain combines TRBV23-1 with TRBJ2-7; D call uncertain. TRBV23-1 has ORF status, its function being uncertain. The length of the CDR3 is 13 residues. V was trimmed by 5 bases and J by 2 bases, leaving 10 bases between them. For the CDR3, the DNA is TGCGCCAGCAGTGGAGACGTGACCTACGAGCAGTACTTC. Translating gives CASSGDVTYEQYF.

V gene TRBV11-2 combines with J gene TRBJ1-3; 12 nucleotides agree with TRBD1. Per germline, CDR1 SGHAT and CDR2 FQNNGV. The CDR3 length is 16 residues. The junction had 6 bases not matched to a gene; V was cut back by 5 bases and J by 4 bases. The CDR3 bases are TGTGCCAGCAGCGCGGGACAGGGGGCACTAGGAAACACCATATATTTT. It yields the protein CASSAGQGALGNTIYF.